The 32 T cell receptor beta chains below all came from one sample that was sequenced in a study of blood T cell repertoires in COVID-19 (dated by TCRdb to about 2020). The method behind the library was the immunoSEQ multiplex PCR assay. Imported from immuneACCESS, the table was reduced by TCRdb to in-frame sequences with V and J called. These copies leave out some clones; in studies compared against another copy, an unresolved V gene accounts for under half, and the cause of the remainder is not known. The sample includes roughly 180,000 clones, with more than 80% observed a single time. The top ten clonotypes cover 5.5% to 7.5% of the sample. Sample: peripheral blood. The receptors originated from a human donor in a cohort sampled during active COVID-19.

V usage is TRBV19 and J usage is TRBJ1-5; D is unresolved. The CDR3 extends over 14 amino acids. In germline, CDR1 is LNHDA, CDR2 SQIVND (reference sequence). Trimming stripped 1 base from V and 6 bases from J, with 10 bases between. CDR3 sequence reads: CASSIVGSGQPQHF. In DNA, the CDR3 is TGTGCCAGTAGTATAGTTGGTAGCGGTCAGCCCCAGCATTTT.

This chain connects TRBV27 to TRBJ2-1; D unclear. This CDR3 has 12 residues. V dropped 6 bases and J dropped 6 bases, with 9 bases sitting between them. Germline V gene data show CDR1 as MNHEY and CDR2 as SMNVEV (reference sequence). The CDR3 region is CASSPGGNEQFF. The CDR3 DNA reads TGTGCCAGCAGCCCAGGTGGCAATGAGCAGTTCTTC.

This clone has a handful of counts. V gene TRBV9 combines with J gene TRBJ2-2, with TRBD1 matching 8 bases. V gave up 5 bases and J gave up 1 base; unmatched junction bases: 4. This CDR3 region has 15 residues. Germline loops: CDR1 SGDLS, CDR2 YYNGEE. The CDR3 nucleotides are TGTGCCAGCAGATCCGGGACAGGGAACACCGGGGAGCTGTTTTTT. Encoded protein: CASRSGTGNTGELFF.

The chain couples TRBV20-1 to TRBJ2-1; D perhaps matches TRBD1 (5 bases). The CDR3 contains 11 residues. Germline V gives CDR1 DFQATT, CDR2 SNEGSKA (reference sequence). Deletions cut 8 bases from V and 7 bases from J, with 12 bases between. CDR3 region: CSPLKGNEQFF. In DNA, the CDR3 is TGCAGTCCGCTTAAGGGGAATGAGCAGTTCTTC.

This chain joins TRBV5-8 and TRBJ2-7; D ambiguous. V was shortened by 1 base and J by 1 base, with 12 bases between the two germline ends. Germline lookup yields CDR1 SGHTS and CDR2 YDEGEE. CDR3 size: 15 residues. In nucleotides, the CDR3 is TGTGCCAGCAGCTTGTTAAACCTAGATTCCTACGAGCAGTACTTC. Its protein is CASSLLNLDSYEQYF.

Only a few counts were recorded for this clone. The J gene is TRBJ2-6, the V gene TRBV5-4, with unresolved D. The germline V gene encodes CDR1 SGHNT and CDR2 YYREEE (reference sequence). With 0 bases removed from V and 4 bases from J, the gap between germline ends came to 11 bases. This CDR3 comprises 16 residues. The CDR3: CASSLELMRGANVLTF. Here the CDR3 DNA reads TGTGCCAGCAGCTTGGAGTTGATGCGGGGGGCCAACGTCCTGACTTTC.

The J gene is TRBJ1-1, the V gene TRBV4-2, with D possibly being TRBD1 (6 bases). Looked up from germline, CDR1 is LGHNA and CDR2 is YNFKEQ. Trimming took 2 bases from V and 4 from J, leaving 11 bases between them. This CDR3 region has 14 residues. In DNA form, the CDR3 reads TGTGCCAGCAGCCAATCTGAAGGGGGCACTGAAGCTTTCTTT. Translation: CASSQSEGGTEAFF.

This clone occurred once. V usage is TRBV4-1 and J usage is TRBJ2-3; D is possibly TRBD2 (6 bases). The V gene lost 4 bases and the J gene lost 3 bases, with 11 bases spanning the gap. The CDR3 is 14 amino acids. Germline V gene lookup returns CDR1 MGHRA and CDR2 YSYEKL. The chain's CDR3 is CASSREDGTDTQYF. CDR3 bases: TGCGCCAGCAGCCGGGAGGACGGTACAGATACGCAGTATTTT.

V is TRBV3-1 (or the pseudogene TRBV3-2) and J is TRBJ1-1; TRBD1 is a possible D gene (5 bases). With 4 bases removed from V and 5 bases from J, the gap between germline ends came to 11 bases. Germline CDR1 reads LGHDT; CDR2 reads YNNKEL (reference sequence). CDR3 length: 13 residues. This CDR3 is CASSLPGGTEAFF. For the CDR3, the DNA is TGTGCCAGCAGCCTCCCCGGGGGGACTGAAGCTTTCTTT.

The rearrangement joins TRBV5-1 to TRBJ1-5, with 7 bases lining up with TRBD1. CDR3 length equals 15 residues. Germline lookup yields CDR1 SGHRS and CDR2 YFSETQ. After removal of 5 bases from V and 0 bases from J, the junction contained 5 bases not matched to a gene. This CDR3 reads CASSRTGDSNQPQHF. CDR3 coding DNA: TGCGCCAGCAGTCGGACAGGAGATAGCAATCAGCCCCAGCATTTT.

V gene TRBV5-1 combines with J gene TRBJ2-7; TRBD2 agrees at 8 bases. In germline, CDR1 is SGHRS, CDR2 YFSETQ. This CDR3 has 15 residues. The junction had 6 bases not matched to a gene; V was cut back by 4 bases and J by 0 bases. The CDR3 loop is CASSGVSGGSYEQYF. DNA of the CDR3: TGCGCCAGCAGCGGCGTAAGCGGGGGCTCCTACGAGCAGTACTTC.

CDR3 amino acids: CASSPTGTGLTEAFF. CDR3 nucleotides: TGTGCCAGCAGTCCGACCGGGACAGGGCTCACTGAAGCTTTCTTT. The J gene is TRBJ1-1, the V gene TRBV6-5, with 9 bases lining up with TRBD1. The CDR3 runs to 15 residues. In germline, CDR1 is MNHEY, CDR2 SVGAGI. J lost 4 bases, V lost 5 bases, and 8 bases had no gene match.

The sample holds one count of this clone. The chain combines TRBV6-5 with TRBJ1-6, with a possible D match to TRBD1 (5 bases). V lost 6 bases and J lost 7, with 13 bases in between. The CDR3 has 14 amino acids. Per the germline V gene, CDR1 is MNHEY and CDR2 is SVGAGI. The CDR3 nucleotides read TGTGCCAGCAGCCAAGATCAGGGAAATTCACCCCTCCACTTT. Translating gives CASSQDQGNSPLHF.

V and J are TRBV21-1 and TRBJ2-1; the table's D call, TRBD1, was not checked against the DNA. TRBV21-1 counts as a pseudogene. The CDR3 is made up of 16 amino acids. CDR3 amino acids: CASSNEGQGIYNEQFF. The CDR3 coding sequence is TGTGCCAGCAGCAACGAAGGACAGGGGATCTACAATGAGCAGTTCTTC.

The CDR3 region has the DNA TGTGCCATCAGTGAGTCGGCGGGGGGCAAAGAGACCCAGTACTTC. It specifies CAISESAGGKETQYF. The chain has TRBV10-3 and TRBJ2-5; TRBD2 agrees at 8 bases. V gave up 0 bases and J gave up 3 bases; unmatched junction bases: 3. The CDR3 loop spans 15 amino acids. Germline CDR1 reads ENHRY; CDR2 reads SYGVKD.

V is TRBV5-4 and J is TRBJ2-7, with TRBD2 identical over 12 bases. The CDR3 has 13 amino acids. Germline V lookup: CDR1 SGHNT, CDR2 YYREEE (reference sequence). The V and J ends lost 6 bases and 6 bases, in that order; junction bases with no gene match: 4. Here the CDR3 reads CASKLAGGGEQYF. In DNA, the CDR3 is TGTGCCAGCAAACTAGCGGGGGGCGGCGAGCAGTACTTC.

This chain uses TRBV6-5 with TRBJ1-1; 8 bases line up with TRBD1. Germline V gives CDR1 MNHEY, CDR2 SVGAGI. J lost 1 base, V lost 5 bases, and 6 bases had no gene match. This CDR3 region has 15 residues. The CDR3 protein is CASSPRQGRNTEAFF. For the CDR3, the DNA is TGTGCCAGCAGTCCGAGACAGGGGCGGAACACTGAAGCTTTCTTT.

This clone was seen a single time. The rearrangement uses TRBV11-2 and TRBJ1-2, with 7 positions matching TRBD1. This CDR3 has 17 residues. Germline loops: CDR1 SGHAT, CDR2 FQNNGV. After removal of 4 bases from V and 3 bases from J, the junction contained 14 bases not matched to a gene. The CDR3 spells CASSYDRVNVGDYGYTF. The CDR3 DNA reads as TGTGCCAGCAGCTATGACAGGGTTAACGTGGGGGACTATGGCTACACCTTC.

Regarding this clone: Given a much more abundant clone one base away, this may be a read error. The chain combines TRBV5-4 with TRBJ2-7; D unresolved. V dropped 0 bases and J dropped 0 bases, with 7 bases sitting between them. Germline V CDR1 and CDR2: SGHNT, YYREEE (reference sequence). The CDR3 covers 14 residues. The CDR3 DNA reads TGTGCCAGCAGCTTGGGACGGAGCTCCTACGAGCAGTACTTC. It is translated as CASSLGRSSYEQYF.

The rearrangement joins TRBV9 to TRBJ2-1; 8 positions match TRBD2. CDR3 size: 15 residues. The germline V gene has CDR1 SGDLS and CDR2 YYNGEE. V shed 0 bases, J shed 4 bases, and the junction held 3 bases outside the gene matches. Here the CDR3 reads CASSVGLAGYNEQFF. The CDR3, as DNA: TGTGCCAGCAGCGTAGGGCTAGCGGGTTACAATGAGCAGTTCTTC.

This sequence joins TRBV5-4 and TRBJ1-1; TRBD1 matches at 8 bases. Looked up from germline, CDR1 is SGHNT and CDR2 is YYREEE (reference sequence). CDR3 size: 13 residues. V lost 4 bases, J lost 5 bases, and 4 bases stayed unmatched. CDR3 nucleotide sequence: TGTGCCAGCAGCCTGACAGGGGTGACTGAAGCTTTCTTT. This translates into CASSLTGVTEAFF.

Concerning this clone: Its ends do not fully match the called genes, so a read error is possible. CDR3 in DNA: TGTGCCAGTAGTATCACTTACAGCTCCTCCGAGCAGTACTTC. Protein: CASSITYSSSEQYF. The rearrangement links TRBV19 to TRBJ2-7; D is unresolved. Germline V gene lookup returns CDR1 LNHDA and CDR2 SQIVND (reference sequence). This CDR3 is 14 amino acids long.

V gene TRBV3-1 (or the pseudogene TRBV3-2) combines with J gene TRBJ1-4; 8 bases are shared with TRBD1. Germline V CDR1 and CDR2: LGHDT, YNNKEL (reference sequence). The CDR3 totals 15 residues. Unmatched junction bases numbered 5, after V lost 0 bases and J lost 8 bases. The CDR3 loop is CASSQERQGSEKLFF. DNA of the CDR3: TGTGCCAGCAGCCAAGAACGACAGGGGAGCGAAAAACTGTTTTTT.

V usage is TRBV13 and J usage is TRBJ1-5; D is possibly TRBD1 (5 bases). The CDR3 runs 12 residues. Germline values: CDR1 PRHDT, CDR2 FYEKMQ (reference sequence). The V end lost 5 bases, the J end lost 6 bases, and 8 bases lay between the germline ends. The CDR3 sequence is CASSQGRQPQHF. The CDR3 coding sequence is TGTGCCAGCAGCCAGGGTCGTCAGCCCCAGCATTTT.

The chain carries TRBV7-2 and TRBJ2-1; the match to TRBD1 covers 9 bases. The CDR3 consists of 16 residues. CDR1 is SGHTA, CDR2 FQGNSA, per germline. The junction had 9 bases not matched to a gene; V was cut back by 4 bases and J by 5 bases. This CDR3 reads CASSSLPRTGDNEQFF. For the CDR3, the DNA is TGTGCCAGCAGCTCACTCCCCCGGACAGGGGACAATGAGCAGTTCTTC.

The rearrangement joins TRBV6-6 to TRBJ2-6, with D unresolved. The CDR3 loop spans 16 amino acids. CDR1 is MNHNY and CDR2 is SVGAGI in the germline V gene (reference sequence). V was cut by 2 bases and J by 2 bases, with 10 bases left in between. CDR3 nucleotide sequence: TGTGCCAGCAGTTACGAGGAGCTTGCTGGGGCCAACGTCCTGACTTTC. This translates into CASSYEELAGANVLTF.

Note on this clone: An end of the junction does not agree with germline; a read error may underlie this. In nucleotides, the CDR3 is TGTGCCAGCAGTTACCCCTTGGGACAGGGCACATATACGCAGTATTTT. It is translated as CASSYPLGQGTYTQYF. This chain links TRBV6-5 with TRBJ2-3, with 9 bases aligning to TRBD1. The CDR3 extends over 16 amino acids. Germline V CDR1 and CDR2: MNHEY, SVGAGI.

The CDR3 spells CASSTRGGIYNSPLHF. For the CDR3, the DNA is TGTGCCAGCAGCACGCGAGGGGGTATCTATAATTCACCCCTCCACTTT. The rearrangement joins TRBV7-9 to TRBJ1-6; TRBD1 might be the D (6 bases). The germline V and J ends were trimmed by 5 bases and 3 bases, with 14 bases remaining between them. The CDR3 is 16 amino acids. The germline CDR1 and CDR2 sequences are SEHNR and FQNEAQ (reference sequence).

This clone was detected only a few times. The chain is built from TRBV2 and TRBJ1-5; 12 bases fit TRBD1. The CDR3 contains 14 residues. J gave up 7 bases and V 6 bases, and 4 bases lay outside the gene matches. The germline gives CDR1 SNHLY, CDR2 FYNNEI. The CDR3 loop is CASSRDRGQQPQHF. The CDR3 region has the DNA TGTGCCAGCAGCAGGGACAGGGGGCAACAGCCCCAGCATTTT.

The rearrangement joins TRBV5-4 to TRBJ1-1; the D is unclear. From germline, CDR1 is SGHNT and CDR2 YYREEE (reference sequence). The CDR3 length is 15 residues. The V and J ends lost 4 bases and 0 bases respectively, with 13 bases between them. The chain's CDR3 is CASSRGRTMNTEAFF. CDR3 coding DNA: TGTGCCAGCAGCCGAGGACGGACTATGAACACTGAAGCTTTCTTT.

This clone came up once. This chain links TRBV5-6 with TRBJ2-5; 8 positions agree with TRBD2. Germline V gene sequence: CDR1 SGHDT, CDR2 YYEEEE. With V trimmed by 1 base and J by 3 bases, 5 bases remained unmatched. This CDR3 contains 15 residues. The CDR3 coding sequence is TGTGCCAGCAGCTTGACTAGCGGAACCAAAGAGACCCAGTACTTC. The encoded protein is CASSLTSGTKETQYF. Based on the CDR3 plus reference TRBV5-6 and TRBJ2-5, the full variable domain is DAGVTQSPTHLIKTRGQQVTLRCSPKSGHDTVSWYQQALGQGPQFIFQYYEEEERQRGNFPDRFSGHQFPNYSSELNVNALLLGDSALYLCASSLTSGTKETQYFGPGTRLLVL.

J is TRBJ1-1 and V is TRBV4-1, with a possible D match to TRBD1 (5 bases). V gave up 2 bases and J gave up 1 base, with 20 bases separating them. CDR3 length equals 18 residues. Germline assignment: CDR1 MGHRA and CDR2 YSYEKL. CDR3 residues: CASSQPFGGERGNTEAFF. The CDR3 DNA reads as TGCGCCAGCAGCCAACCATTTGGGGGGGAGAGAGGGAACACTGAAGCTTTCTTT.